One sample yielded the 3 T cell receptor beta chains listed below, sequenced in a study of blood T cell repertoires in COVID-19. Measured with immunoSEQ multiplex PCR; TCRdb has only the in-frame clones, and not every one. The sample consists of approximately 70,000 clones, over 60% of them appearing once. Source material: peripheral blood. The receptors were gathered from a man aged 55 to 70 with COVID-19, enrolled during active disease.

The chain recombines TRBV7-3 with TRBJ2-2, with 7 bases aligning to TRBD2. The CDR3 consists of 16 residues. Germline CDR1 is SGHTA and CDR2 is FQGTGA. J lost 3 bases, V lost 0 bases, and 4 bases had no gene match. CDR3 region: CASSLTGGGDTGELFF. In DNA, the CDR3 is TGTGCCAGCAGCTTAACTGGGGGAGGGGACACCGGGGAGCTGTTTTTT. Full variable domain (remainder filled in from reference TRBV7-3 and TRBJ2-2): GAGVSQTPSNKVTEKGKYVELRCDPISGHTALYWYRQSLGQGPEFLIYFQGTGAADDSGLPNDRFFAVRPEGSVSTLKIQRTERGDSAVYLCASSLTGGGDTGELFFGEGSRLTVL.

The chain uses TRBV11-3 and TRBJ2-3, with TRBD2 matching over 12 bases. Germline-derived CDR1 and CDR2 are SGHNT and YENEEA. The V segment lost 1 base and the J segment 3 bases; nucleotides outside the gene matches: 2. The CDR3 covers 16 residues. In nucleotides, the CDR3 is TGTGCCAGCAGCTTAGCTAGCGGGAGGGCGACAGATACGCAGTATTTT. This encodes CASSLASGRATDTQYF.

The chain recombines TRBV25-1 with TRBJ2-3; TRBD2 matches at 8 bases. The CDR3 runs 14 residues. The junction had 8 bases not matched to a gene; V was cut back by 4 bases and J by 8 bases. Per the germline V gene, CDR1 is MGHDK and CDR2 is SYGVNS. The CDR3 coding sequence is TGTGCCAGCAGTGCGCAGACACGGGGGGGTACGCAGTATTTT. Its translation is CASSAQTRGGTQYF.